The 25 T cell receptor beta chains in this list originate from one sample, sequenced in a study of T cells after yellow fever vaccination (dated by TCRdb to about 2019). The method was 5' RACE. Sequencing was carried out with an Illumina HiSeq 2500. TCRdb handled the public reads itself, with Q25 trimming in fastp and clone calling in MiXCR, and kept productive beta chains. CDR3 protein duplicates are merged, each entry listing the most common genes and DNA. Recorded for this sample are approximately 610,000 distinct CDR3 sequences; roughly a sixth of them occurred a single time. About 18% of the sample is held by the ten biggest clonotypes. Taken with the paper, the label for treatment or condition translates to: live attenuated yellow fever vaccine strain. Sequences were derived from PBMCs, sampled 4 to 5 days after the first yellow fever vaccination. All receptors come from a man aged 18 to 35 who received the YFV17D yellow fever vaccine.

This rearrangement joins TRBV7-3 to TRBJ1-6; D may be TRBD1 (6 bases). CDR1 and CDR2 from the germline V gene are SGHTA and FQGTGA. The CDR3 runs 13 residues. V dropped 5 bases and J dropped 10 bases, with 12 bases sitting between them. The DNA of the CDR3 is TGTGCCAGCAGCGCCCTACAGGGCTCACCCCTCCACTTT. Translating it yields CASSALQGSPLHF.

The chain uses TRBV10-3 and TRBJ2-5; D possibly matches TRBD1 or TRBD2 (6 bases each). With 10 bases removed from V and 4 bases from J, the gap between germline ends came to 25 bases. CDR1 ENHRY and CDR2 SYGVKD come from the germline V gene. The CDR3 length is 16 residues. The CDR3 nucleotides are TGTGCCACAGAGGGGGGCTCGTCCCCCAAGGGAGAGACCCAGTACTTC. It specifies CATEGGSSPKGETQYF.

The rearrangement links TRBV4-3 to TRBJ2-6, with D unclear. Germline V gene lookup returns CDR1 LGHNA and CDR2 YSLEER. The CDR3 has 19 amino acids. Deletions cut 0 bases from V and 0 bases from J, with 15 bases between. The CDR3 coding sequence is TGCGCCAGCAGCCAAGATTGGGCAGGATCTTTCTCTGGGGCCAACGTCCTGACTTTC. Its protein is CASSQDWAGSFSGANVLTF.

This rearrangement joins TRBV29-1 to TRBJ2-5, with D tentatively TRBD1 or TRBD2 (5 bases each). The CDR3 runs to 12 residues. The V and J ends lost 4 bases and 3 bases respectively, with 9 bases between them. Germline V CDR1 and CDR2: SQVTM, ANQGSEA. CDR3 nucleotide sequence: TGCAGCGTTGGAGGGGCCGAAGAGACCCAGTACTTC. This gives the protein CSVGGAEETQYF.

This rearrangement joins TRBV7-9 to TRBJ2-5, with 12 bases identical to TRBD2. The CDR3 is made up of 17 amino acids. Germline V gene sequence: CDR1 SEHNR, CDR2 FQNEAQ (reference sequence). The ends lost 5 bases at V and 1 base at J; junction bases unmatched: 8. DNA for the CDR3: TGTGCCAGCAGCCCCAAAAGACTAGCGGGGGCCCAAGAGACCCAGTACTTC. Its protein product is CASSPKRLAGAQETQYF.

The table lists this clonotype with many counts. The chain couples TRBV7-9 to TRBJ2-1, with 8 bases lining up with TRBD1. Germline CDR1 reads SEHNR; CDR2 reads FQNEAQ (reference sequence). V gave up 7 bases and J gave up 2 bases; unmatched junction bases: 7. This CDR3 has 15 residues. The chain's CDR3 is CASNIGQGPYNEQFF. CDR3 coding DNA: TGTGCCAGCAACATAGGACAGGGTCCCTACAATGAGCAGTTCTTC. Full variable domain (rest looked up from reference TRBV7-9 and TRBJ2-1): DTGVSQNPRHKITKRGQNVTFRCDPISEHNRLYWYRQTLGQGPEFLTYFQNEAQLEKSRLLSDRFSAERPKGSFSTLEIQRTEQGDSAMYLCASNIGQGPYNEQFFGPGTRLTVL.

The chain couples TRBV5-7 to TRBJ2-7; 8 nucleotides line up with TRBD1. TRBV5-7 is noted as an ORF with a role that remains uncertain. J gave up 2 bases and V 7 bases, and 17 bases lay outside the gene matches. This CDR3 has 17 amino acids. This CDR3 reads CASVMGPDRVRAYEQYF. The CDR3 DNA reads as TGTGCCAGCGTGATGGGCCCGGACAGGGTGAGAGCCTACGAGCAGTACTTC.

This clonotype occurred a few times. CDR3: CASSFGRYEQYV. In DNA, the CDR3 is TGTGCCAGCAGTTTCGGCCGCTACGAGCAGTACGTC. The V and J genes are TRBV28 and TRBJ2-7; D remains ambiguous. Germline CDR1 reads MDHEN; CDR2 reads SYDVKM. Between the trimmed V and J ends, which lost 3 bases and 3 bases, there was a span of 6 bases. This CDR3 is 12 amino acids long.

DNA of the CDR3: TGTGCCAGCAGCGGACCAGGTGGTAGGTCCTACGAGCAGTACTTC. This gives the protein CASSGPGGRSYEQYF. The chain links TRBV7-9 to TRBJ2-7, with D unclear. V was pared by 5 bases and J by 1 base, with 15 bases between. The CDR3 totals 15 residues. Germline CDR1 and CDR2: SEHNR and FQNEAQ (reference sequence).

This clonotype appeared a few times. J is TRBJ1-2 and V is TRBV11-2, with D perhaps TRBD1 (6 bases). CDR1 is SGHAT and CDR2 is FQNNGV in the germline V gene. The CDR3 is 16 amino acids. Trimming removed 2 bases from V and 4 bases from J, with 17 bases in between. DNA of the CDR3: TGTGCCAGCAGCTTACCAGGGGCCCTTTCCCTCTATGGCTACACCTTC. Its protein is CASSLPGALSLYGYTF. The whole variable domain, filled in from reference TRBV11-2 and TRBJ1-2, reads EAGVAQSPRYKIIEKRQSVAFWCNPISGHATLYWYQQILGQGPKLLIQFQNNGVVDDSQLPKDRFSAERLKGVDSTLKIQPAKLEDSAVYLCASSLPGALSLYGYTFGSGTRLTVV.

This sequence joins TRBV10-3 and TRBJ1-5, with TRBD1 matching over 7 bases. The CDR3 extends over 15 amino acids. Germline assignment: CDR1 ENHRY and CDR2 SYGVKD. Trimming cost V 4 bases and J 3 bases; bases outside gene matches: 6. CDR3 sequence reads: CAISVSGGNNQPQHF. The CDR3 nucleotides read TGTGCCATCAGTGTGTCAGGGGGGAACAATCAGCCCCAGCATTTT.

This clonotype was detected many times. V is TRBV12-3 or TRBV12-4 and J is TRBJ2-3; maybe TRBD2 (5 bases). CDR3 length: 15 amino acids. Trimming took off 6 bases at V and 0 bases at J, with 13 bases between the two ends. The CDR3 bases are TGTGCCAGCAGCCGAGGAGGTACTAGCACAGATACGCAGTATTTT. This encodes CASSRGGTSTDTQYF.

The chain recombines TRBV10-3 with TRBJ2-3; TRBD2 matches 12 bases. The ends lost 8 bases at V and 2 bases at J; junction bases unmatched: 5. CDR1 and CDR2 (germline): ENHRY, SYGVKD. The CDR3 runs 15 residues. The CDR3 is CAISRTSGVTDTQYF. CDR3 sequence (DNA): TGTGCCATCTCCAGGACTAGCGGGGTCACAGATACGCAGTATTTT.

This clonotype has more than one count but fewer than ten. The CDR3 bases are TGCGCCAGCAGCTTCGGGGGAGAGCCCACAGATACGCAGTATTTT. Amino acid sequence: CASSFGGEPTDTQYF. This chain links TRBV5-1 with TRBJ2-3, with D possibly matching TRBD2 (6 bases). V lost 2 bases and J lost 2, with 12 bases in between. The CDR3 is 15 residues long. The germline V gene has CDR1 SGHRS and CDR2 YFSETQ. Complete variable domain (other parts from reference TRBV5-1 and TRBJ2-3): KAGVTQTPRYLIKTRGQQVTLSCSPISGHRSVSWYQQTPGQGLQFLFEYFSETQRNKGNFPGRFSGRQFSNSRSEMNVSTLELGDSALYLCASSFGGEPTDTQYFGPGTRLTVL.

The chain carries TRBV20-1 and TRBJ1-1; no firm D call. CDR1 and CDR2 (germline): DFQATT, SNEGSKA (reference sequence). The CDR3 runs to 12 residues. V lost 2 bases to trimming and J lost 2 bases, with 6 bases between them. The CDR3 reads CSARLHNTEAFF. The CDR3 DNA sequence: TGCAGTGCTAGATTACATAACACTGAAGCTTTCTTT.

This clonotype was found a few times. The chain combines TRBV6-1 with TRBJ1-6; 9 positions agree with TRBD1. With 0 bases clipped from V and 2 bases from J, the junction kept 2 bases outside the gene matches. The germline CDR1 and CDR2 sequences are MNHNS and SASEGT. The CDR3 runs to 17 residues. CDR3 sequence reads: CASSEAGQGTYNSPLHF. Here the CDR3 DNA reads TGTGCCAGCAGTGAAGCCGGACAGGGGACCTATAATTCACCCCTCCACTTT.

The chain employs TRBV20-1 and TRBJ1-3; TRBD1 aligns across 7 bases. This CDR3 has 15 amino acids. Germline CDR1 is DFQATT and CDR2 is SNEGSKA (reference sequence). CDR3 residues: CGCEWVRGSGNTIYF. The CDR3 nucleotides read TGCGGATGCGAGTGGGTCAGGGGGTCTGGAAACACCATATATTTT.

This chain connects TRBV4-1 to TRBJ2-1; 11 bases are shared with TRBD2. V dropped 1 base and J dropped 9; count of bases not matched to a gene: 5. CDR3 size: 15 residues. Germline V gives CDR1 MGHRA, CDR2 YSYEKL. CDR3 sequence (DNA): TGCGCCAGCAGCCAAGTTAGCGGGGGGGCCGGTGAGCAGTTCTTC. As protein: CASSQVSGGAGEQFF.

The CDR3, as DNA: TGTGCCATCAGTGAGCGCACACACCAAGAGACCCAGTACTTC. Its protein product is CAISERTHQETQYF. The chain employs TRBV10-3 and TRBJ2-5; D is ambiguous. V was clipped by 2 bases and J by 0 bases, with 7 bases between them. CDR3 length: 14 amino acids. Germline-derived CDR1 and CDR2 are ENHRY and SYGVKD.

This clonotype occurred a few times. The rearrangement uses TRBV7-9 and TRBJ2-2, with D possibly matching TRBD2 (5 bases). V lost 5 bases, J lost 6 bases, and 16 bases lay in between. This CDR3 comprises 15 residues. Germline loops: CDR1 SEHNR, CDR2 FQNEAQ (reference sequence). CDR3 region: CASSHPAKEAGELFF. The CDR3 DNA is TGTGCCAGCAGCCATCCCGCCAAGGAGGCCGGGGAGCTGTTTTTT.

V is TRBV24-1 and J is TRBJ2-1; the D gene is possibly TRBD2 (6 bases). CDR3 length: 15 amino acids. Trimming left V 3 bases short and J 5 bases short, with 13 bases between. The germline V gene encodes CDR1 KGHDR and CDR2 SFDVKD. This chain's CDR3 is CATSDQGTGDNEQFF. In DNA, the CDR3 is TGTGCCACCAGTGATCAAGGGACGGGGGACAATGAGCAGTTCTTC.

This clonotype showed up just a few times. This chain links TRBV12-3 or TRBV12-4 with TRBJ1-1; D is unclear. The CDR3 consists of 13 residues. V lost 7 bases and J 5 bases, leaving 14 bases between the germline ends. The CDR3 loop reads CASTVSVWTEAFF. As DNA, the CDR3 is TGTGCCAGCACTGTTTCTGTTTGGACTGAAGCTTTCTTT.

This clonotype was detected a few times. J is TRBJ1-3 and V is TRBV9, with D perhaps matching TRBD1 (5 bases). Trimming left V 2 bases short and J 4 bases short, with 7 bases between. Germline CDR1 reads SGDLS; CDR2 reads YYNGEE. CDR3 length: 13 amino acids. The CDR3 loop reads CASSVHRGNTIYF. DNA for the CDR3: TGTGCCAGCAGCGTCCACAGGGGAAACACCATATATTTT.

This clonotype was seen a handful of times. The chain links TRBV9 to TRBJ2-3, with TRBD1 matching 9 bases. This CDR3 comprises 16 residues. J was trimmed by 10 bases and V by 2 bases; bases with no gene match: 14. Germline V CDR1 and CDR2: SGDLS, YYNGEE. CDR3 sequence (DNA): TGTGCCAGCAGCGTTAACTACAGGGGGCATCTCGTTGCGCAGTATTTT. Protein product: CASSVNYRGHLVAQYF.

The chain is built from TRBV20-1 and TRBJ1-2; maybe TRBD1 (5 bases). CDR1 and CDR2 from the germline V gene are DFQATT and SNEGSKA (reference sequence). There are 11 residues in the CDR3. V lost 3 bases to trimming and J lost 8 bases, with 10 bases between them. This chain's CDR3 is CSASGGSGYTF. As DNA, the CDR3 is TGCAGTGCTAGCGGGGGGAGCGGCTACACCTTC.